This entry features one TCR beta chain sequence. The data were obtained in a study of early T cells in non-severe SARS-CoV-2 infection. About the study: Chains were unpaired, as sequencing was done on bulk RNA from unsorted whole blood.

The germline V gene encodes CDR1 SGDLS and CDR2 YYNGEE. V lost 0 bases to trimming and J lost 2 bases, with 12 bases between them. The CDR3 runs 15 residues. Each cDNA molecule carried a unique molecular identifier. MiXCR was run by TCRdb on the 5' RACE reads, yielding one entry per CDR3 protein. Found here are around 100,000 distinct CDR3 sequences, approximately 16% of them singletons; the top ten hold around 1.3%. This chain connects TRBV9 to TRBJ2-7, with a tentative D call TRBD1 (6 bases). The sample taken for sequencing was whole blood. This TCR derives from an adult who was a healthcare worker with PCR-confirmed SARS-CoV-2 infection or an uninfected control (not recorded which). CDR3 region: CASSVDGTTTYEQYF. CDR3 DNA sequence: TGTGCCAGCAGCGTAGATGGGACAACGACCTACGAGCAGTACTTC.